This TCR beta chain stems from a study of blood T cell repertoires in COVID-19. Study overall: The study drew acute and convalescent COVID-19 samples from the United States, Italy and Spain.

Sequencing was performed with immunoSEQ multiplex PCR; in TCRdb, only in-frame clones are kept and a portion is missing. The sample lists more than 150,000 clones, about 80% occurring once. Trimming cost V 4 bases and J 7 bases; bases outside gene matches: 7. The germline V gene encodes CDR1 SGHTA and CDR2 FQGNSA. This CDR3 spans 15 amino acids. Individuals aged roughly 18 to 95 years were recruited from 24 US areas. Cohort allocation depended upon clinical history that participants reported. Participants in the exposed group had met a COVID-19 case in the 2 weeks before joining the study. The sequence came from a man aged 55 to 70 who had been exposed to COVID-19. The J gene is TRBJ1-5, the V gene TRBV7-2; 10 bases match TRBD1. Sequencing used PBMCs or T cells enriched from blood (not recorded which). The CDR3, as DNA: TGTGCCAGCAGCTCCGCCGGGACAGGGGTGCAGCCCCAGCATTTT. Translation gives CASSSAGTGVQPQHF.